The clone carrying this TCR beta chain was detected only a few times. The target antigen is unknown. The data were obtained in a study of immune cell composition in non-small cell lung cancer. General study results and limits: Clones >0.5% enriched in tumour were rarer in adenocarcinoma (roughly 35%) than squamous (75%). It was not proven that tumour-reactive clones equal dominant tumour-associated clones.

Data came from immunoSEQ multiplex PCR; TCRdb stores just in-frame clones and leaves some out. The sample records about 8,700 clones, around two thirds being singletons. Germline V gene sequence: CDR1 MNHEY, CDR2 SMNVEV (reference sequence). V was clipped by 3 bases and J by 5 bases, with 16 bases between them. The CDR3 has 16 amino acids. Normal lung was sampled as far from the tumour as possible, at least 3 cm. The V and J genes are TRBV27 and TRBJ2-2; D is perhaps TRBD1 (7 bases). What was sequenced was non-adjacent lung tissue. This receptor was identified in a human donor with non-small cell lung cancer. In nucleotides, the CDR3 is TGTGCCAGCAGTTTCGCGGGACAGCCGCTAACCGGGGAGCTGTTTTTT. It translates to CASSFAGQPLTGELFF.